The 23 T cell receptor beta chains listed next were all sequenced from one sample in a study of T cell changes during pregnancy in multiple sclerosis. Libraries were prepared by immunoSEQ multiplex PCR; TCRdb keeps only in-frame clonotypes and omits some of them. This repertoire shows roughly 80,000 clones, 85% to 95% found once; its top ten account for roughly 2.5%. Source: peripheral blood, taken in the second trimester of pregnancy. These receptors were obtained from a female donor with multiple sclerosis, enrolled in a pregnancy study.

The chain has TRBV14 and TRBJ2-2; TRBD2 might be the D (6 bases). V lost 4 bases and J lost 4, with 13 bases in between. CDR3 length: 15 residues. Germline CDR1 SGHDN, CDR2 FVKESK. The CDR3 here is CASSRSWDSTGELFF. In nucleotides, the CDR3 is TGTGCCAGCAGCCGGAGCTGGGACTCCACCGGGGAGCTGTTTTTT. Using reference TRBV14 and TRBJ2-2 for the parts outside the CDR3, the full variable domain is EAGVTQFPSHSVIEKGQTVTLRCDPISGHDNLYWYRRVMGKEIKFLLHFVKESKQDESGMPNNRFLAERTGGTYSTLKVQPAELEDSGVYFCASSRSWDSTGELFFGEGSRLTVL.

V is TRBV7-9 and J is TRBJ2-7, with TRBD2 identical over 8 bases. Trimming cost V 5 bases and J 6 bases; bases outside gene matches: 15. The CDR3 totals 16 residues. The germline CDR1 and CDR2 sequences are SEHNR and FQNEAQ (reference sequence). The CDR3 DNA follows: TGTGCCAGCAGCCTCTCGGGAGGGCGGGGATGGGGCGAGCAGTACTTC. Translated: CASSLSGGRGWGEQYF.

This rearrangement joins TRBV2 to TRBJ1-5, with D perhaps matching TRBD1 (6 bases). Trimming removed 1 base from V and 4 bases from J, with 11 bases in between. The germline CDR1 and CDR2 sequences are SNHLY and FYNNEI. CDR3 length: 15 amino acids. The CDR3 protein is CASSEGQGKNQPQHF. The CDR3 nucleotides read TGTGCCAGCAGTGAAGGCCAGGGGAAGAATCAGCCCCAGCATTTT.

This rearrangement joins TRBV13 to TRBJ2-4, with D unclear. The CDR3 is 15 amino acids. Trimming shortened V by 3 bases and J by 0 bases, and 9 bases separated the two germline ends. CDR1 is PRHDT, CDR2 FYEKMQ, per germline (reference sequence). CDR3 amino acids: CASSLNTVAKNIQYF. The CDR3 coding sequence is TGTGCCAGCAGCTTGAACACAGTAGCCAAAAACATTCAGTACTTC.

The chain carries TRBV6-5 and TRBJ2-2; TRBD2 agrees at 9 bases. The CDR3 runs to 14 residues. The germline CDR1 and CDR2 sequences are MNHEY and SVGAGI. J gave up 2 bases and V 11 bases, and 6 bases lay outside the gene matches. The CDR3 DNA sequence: TGTGCCGCAAGCGGGGGGCCTAACACCGGGGAGCTGTTTTTT. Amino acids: CAASGGPNTGELFF.

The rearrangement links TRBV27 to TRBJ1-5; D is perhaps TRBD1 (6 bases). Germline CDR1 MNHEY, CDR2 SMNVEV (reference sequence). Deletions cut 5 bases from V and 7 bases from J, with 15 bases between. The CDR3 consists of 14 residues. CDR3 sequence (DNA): TGTGCCAGCAGTCCCCTGACAGGTCTCCAGCCCCAGCATTTT. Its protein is CASSPLTGLQPQHF.

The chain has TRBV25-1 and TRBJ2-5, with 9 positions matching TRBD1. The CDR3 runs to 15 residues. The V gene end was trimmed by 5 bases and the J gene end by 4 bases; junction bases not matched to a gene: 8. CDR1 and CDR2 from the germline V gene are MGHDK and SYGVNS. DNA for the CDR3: TGTGCCAGCAGTACACCGGGACAGGGAGGAGAGACCCAGTACTTC. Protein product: CASSTPGQGGETQYF.

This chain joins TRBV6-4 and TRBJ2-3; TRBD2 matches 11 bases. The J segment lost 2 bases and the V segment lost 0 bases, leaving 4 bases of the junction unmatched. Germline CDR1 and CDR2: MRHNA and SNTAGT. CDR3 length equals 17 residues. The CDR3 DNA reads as TGTGCCAGCAGTGACTCCCCTAGCGGGGGGTCCACAGATACGCAGTATTTT. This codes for CASSDSPSGGSTDTQYF.

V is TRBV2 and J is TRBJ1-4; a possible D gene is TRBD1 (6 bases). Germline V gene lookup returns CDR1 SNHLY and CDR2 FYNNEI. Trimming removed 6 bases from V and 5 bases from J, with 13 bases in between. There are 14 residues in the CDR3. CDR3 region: CASSKQGVNEKLFF. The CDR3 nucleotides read TGTGCCAGCAGCAAACAGGGCGTGAATGAAAAACTGTTTTTT.

CDR3 DNA sequence: TGTGCCAGCAGCTTAGCACTAGCCTCCTACAATGAGCAGTTCTTC. Translating it yields CASSLALASYNEQFF. The genes are TRBV7-9 and TRBJ2-1, with TRBD2 as a possible D gene (6 bases). V dropped 0 bases and J dropped 0 bases, with 6 bases sitting between them. CDR3 length equals 15 residues. Germline CDR1 is SEHNR and CDR2 is FQNEAQ (reference sequence).

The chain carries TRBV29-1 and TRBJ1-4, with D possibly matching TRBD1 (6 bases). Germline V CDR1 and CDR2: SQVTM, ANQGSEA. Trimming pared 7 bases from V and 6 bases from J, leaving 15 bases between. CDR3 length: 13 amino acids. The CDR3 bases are TGCAGCGCCCGTCCGGGACAACATGAAAAACTGTTTTTT. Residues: CSARPGQHEKLFF. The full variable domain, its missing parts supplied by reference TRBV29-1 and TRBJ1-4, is SAVISQKPSRDICQRGTSLTIQCQVDSQVTMMFWYRQQPGQSLTLIATANQGSEATYESGFVIDKFPISRPNLTFSTLTVSNMSPEDSSIYLCSARPGQHEKLFFGSGTQLSVL.

The CDR3 DNA follows: TGTGCCAGCAGGTCGGCGGGGGGGCGGGTAGATACGCAGTATTTT. It translates to CASRSAGGRVDTQYF. This chain connects TRBV5-4 to TRBJ2-3; the match to TRBD2 covers 9 bases. V lost 5 bases to trimming and J lost 5 bases; unmatched junction nucleotides: 9. Germline assignment: CDR1 SGHNT and CDR2 YYREEE (reference sequence). This CDR3 has 15 amino acids.

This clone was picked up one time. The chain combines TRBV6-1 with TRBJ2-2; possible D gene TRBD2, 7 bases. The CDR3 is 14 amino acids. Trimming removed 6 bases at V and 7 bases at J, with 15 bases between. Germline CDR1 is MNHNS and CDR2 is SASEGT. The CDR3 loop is CASRSGGLGGELFF. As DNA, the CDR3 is TGTGCCAGCAGATCGGGGGGCTTGGGCGGGGAGCTGTTTTTT.

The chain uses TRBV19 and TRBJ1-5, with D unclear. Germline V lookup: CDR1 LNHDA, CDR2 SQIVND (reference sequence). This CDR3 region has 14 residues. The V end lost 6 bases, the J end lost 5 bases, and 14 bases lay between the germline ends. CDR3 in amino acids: CASRDPTRDQPQHF. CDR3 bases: TGTGCCAGTAGGGATCCTACTAGGGATCAGCCCCAGCATTTT.

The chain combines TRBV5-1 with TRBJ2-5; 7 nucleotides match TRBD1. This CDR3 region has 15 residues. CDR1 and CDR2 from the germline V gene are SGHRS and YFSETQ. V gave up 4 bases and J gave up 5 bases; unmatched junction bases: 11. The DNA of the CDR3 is TGCGCCAGCAGCCCGGTCCTGACAGGGAAGGAGACCCAGTACTTC. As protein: CASSPVLTGKETQYF.

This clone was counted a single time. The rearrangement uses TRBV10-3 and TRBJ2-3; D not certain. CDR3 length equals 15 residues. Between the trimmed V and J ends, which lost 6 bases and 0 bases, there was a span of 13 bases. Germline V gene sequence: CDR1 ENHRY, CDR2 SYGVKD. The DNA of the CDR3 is TGTGCCATCAGCTCTACCGATACTAGCACAGATACGCAGTATTTT. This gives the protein CAISSTDTSTDTQYF.

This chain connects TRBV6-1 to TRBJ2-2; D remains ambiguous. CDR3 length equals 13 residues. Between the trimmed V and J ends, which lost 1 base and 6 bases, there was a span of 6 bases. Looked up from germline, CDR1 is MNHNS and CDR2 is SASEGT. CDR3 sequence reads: CASSEGPSGELFF. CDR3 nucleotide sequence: TGTGCCAGCAGTGAAGGGCCCTCCGGGGAGCTGTTTTTT.

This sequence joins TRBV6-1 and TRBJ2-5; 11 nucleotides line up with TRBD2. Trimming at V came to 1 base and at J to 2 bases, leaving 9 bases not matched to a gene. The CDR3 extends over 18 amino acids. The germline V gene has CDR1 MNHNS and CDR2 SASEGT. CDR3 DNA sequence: TGTGCCAGCAGTGAAGGGTCGTCTAGCGGGGGGCGTCAAGAGACCCAGTACTTC. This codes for CASSEGSSSGGRQETQYF.

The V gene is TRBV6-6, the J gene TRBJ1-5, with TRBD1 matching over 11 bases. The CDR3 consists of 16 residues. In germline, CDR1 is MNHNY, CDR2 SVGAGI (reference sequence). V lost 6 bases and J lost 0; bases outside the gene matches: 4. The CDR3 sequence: CASRGTGGSSNQPQHF. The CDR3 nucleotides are TGTGCCAGCAGGGGGACAGGGGGTTCTAGCAATCAGCCCCAGCATTTT.

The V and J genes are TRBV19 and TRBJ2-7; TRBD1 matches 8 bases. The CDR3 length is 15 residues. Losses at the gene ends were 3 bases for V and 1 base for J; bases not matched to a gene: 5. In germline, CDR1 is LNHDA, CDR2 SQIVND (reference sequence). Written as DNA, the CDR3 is TGTGCCAGTAGTATCCGGGACAGGCCGTCCTACGAGCAGTACTTC. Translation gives CASSIRDRPSYEQYF.

The CDR3 DNA reads TGTGCCAGCAGCTTTGGTATGGGGGGTATCTACGAGCAGTACTTC. Amino acids: CASSFGMGGIYEQYF. The chain recombines TRBV7-8 with TRBJ2-7, with TRBD2 as a possible D gene (6 bases). The length of the CDR3 is 15 residues. CDR1 is SGHVS and CDR2 is FQNEAQ in the germline V gene. V gave up 3 bases and J gave up 3 bases, with 15 bases separating them.

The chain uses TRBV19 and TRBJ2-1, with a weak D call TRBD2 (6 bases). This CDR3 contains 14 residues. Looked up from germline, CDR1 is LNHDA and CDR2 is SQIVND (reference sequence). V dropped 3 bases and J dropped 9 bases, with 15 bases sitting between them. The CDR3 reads CASSIMGLALEQFF. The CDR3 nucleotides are TGTGCCAGTAGTATTATGGGACTTGCTCTTGAGCAGTTCTTC.

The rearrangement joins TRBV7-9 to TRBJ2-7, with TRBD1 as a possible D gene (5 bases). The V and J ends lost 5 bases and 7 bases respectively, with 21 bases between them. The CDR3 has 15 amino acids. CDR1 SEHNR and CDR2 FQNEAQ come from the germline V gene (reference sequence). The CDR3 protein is CASSPRAGPKGEQYF. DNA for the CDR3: TGTGCCAGCAGCCCCCGGGCAGGGCCTAAGGGAGAGCAGTACTTC.